The next 18 T cell receptor beta chains were all read from a single sample in a study of breast tumors, draining lymph nodes, adjacent tissues (TCRdb year 2016). Library method: multiplex PCR. TCRdb shows the sequencer as Illumina HiSeq 2000. TCRdb redid the processing of the public reads, applying fastp at Q25 and MiXCR, and retained in-frame beta chains. A single entry per CDR3 protein holds the most common genes and DNA from its merged rows. The sample profile shows fewer than 15,000 distinct CDR3 sequences; about three fifths of them were found once. The top ten clones comprise over 25% of the sample. Sequencing was performed on tumor-adjacent breast tissue. The source of these receptors is a female donor with breast cancer. Some clones in this sample may be carry-over from other donors' samples.

This clonotype has ten or more counts. This clone may be a read error of a much larger clone one base away. The chain is built from TRBV20-1 and TRBJ2-1; the D is unclear. This CDR3 comprises 14 residues. In germline, CDR1 is DFQATT, CDR2 SNEGSKA (reference sequence). DNA for the CDR3: TGCAGTGCCCATCTGGCTAGGAGCTACACTGAGCAGTTCTTC. Its translation is CSAHLARSYTEQFF.

The rearrangement links TRBV20-1 to TRBJ2-7; TRBD1 is a possible D gene (5 bases). Trimming pared 4 bases from V and 2 bases from J, leaving 12 bases between. Germline V gives CDR1 DFQATT, CDR2 SNEGSKA (reference sequence). This CDR3 is built from 13 residues. CDR3 protein: CSATAGKTYEQYF. The CDR3 bases are TGCAGTGCTACGGCAGGGAAAACCTACGAGCAGTACTTC.

This clonotype appeared many times. V gene TRBV15 combines with J gene TRBJ2-2; a possible D gene is TRBD2 (6 bases). Germline assignment: CDR1 LNHNV and CDR2 YYDKDF (reference sequence). Deletions cut 5 bases from V and 1 base from J, with 11 bases between. CDR3 length: 15 residues. The CDR3 loop reads CATSGGKLNTGELFF. In DNA, the CDR3 is TGTGCCACCAGCGGGGGGAAGCTGAACACCGGGGAGCTGTTTTTT.

V usage is TRBV12-3 or TRBV12-4 and J usage is TRBJ1-5, with TRBD1 identical over 7 bases. J lost 2 bases, V lost 4 bases, and 2 bases had no gene match. The CDR3 sequence is 14 residues long. The CDR3 nucleotides read TGTGCCAGCAGTTACACAGGGGGCAATCAGCCCCAGCATTTT. Its translation is CASSYTGGNQPQHF.

This sequence joins TRBV18 and TRBJ1-2, with 7 bases fitting TRBD1. The V gene end was trimmed by 4 bases and the J gene end by 7 bases; junction bases not matched to a gene: 6. The CDR3 contains 13 residues. Germline CDR1 KGHSH, CDR2 LQKENI. CDR3 residues: CASSLDRVRGYTF. In DNA, the CDR3 is TGTGCCAGCTCACTCGACAGGGTTCGTGGCTACACCTTC. Looking up the rest from reference TRBV18 and TRBJ1-2 gives the full variable domain: NAGVMQNPRHLVRRRGQEARLRCSPMKGHSHVYWYRQLPEEGLKFMVYLQKENIIDESGMPKERFSAEFPKEGPSILRIQQVVRGDSAAYFCASSLDRVRGYTFGSGTRLTVV.

The table lists this clonotype with many counts. J is TRBJ2-3 and V is TRBV20-1; 7 positions agree with TRBD2. The CDR3 spans 15 residues. Germline V lookup: CDR1 DFQATT, CDR2 SNEGSKA (reference sequence). Trimming took 4 bases from V and 4 from J; bases not matched to a gene: 11. The chain's CDR3 is CSAISGVGHSDTQYF. DNA of the CDR3: TGCAGTGCTATCAGCGGGGTGGGCCATTCAGATACGCAGTATTTT.

The chain recombines TRBV29-1 with TRBJ1-4; a possible D gene is TRBD1 (5 bases). V dropped 1 base and J dropped 13 bases, with 16 bases sitting between them. Germline V gene lookup returns CDR1 SQVTM and CDR2 ANQGSEA. The CDR3 loop spans 13 amino acids. CDR3 sequence: CSVEVGYRRGLFF. As DNA, the CDR3 is TGCAGCGTTGAAGTAGGTTACAGAAGGGGACTGTTTTTT. The whole variable domain, remainder taken from reference TRBV29-1 and TRBJ1-4, is SAVISQKPSRDICQRGTSLTIQCQVDSQVTMMFWYRQQPGQSLTLIATANQGSEATYESGFVIDKFPISRPNLTFSTLTVSNMSPEDSSIYLCSVEVGYRRGLFFGSGTQLSVL.

The rearrangement joins TRBV30 to TRBJ2-7; D is ambiguous. CDR3 length: 11 residues. The germline gives CDR1 GTSNPN, CDR2 SVGIG (reference sequence). Trimming removed 2 bases at V and 2 bases at J, with 4 bases between. DNA for the CDR3: TGTGCCTGGAGTCTAGCCTACGAGCAGTACTTC. Its translation is CAWSLAYEQYF.

This clonotype was observed many times. CDR3 DNA sequence: TGTGCCAGCAGCCCTAGCGAGCAAGAGACCCAGTACTTC. It codes for CASSPSEQETQYF. The chain uses TRBV6-2 or TRBV6-3 and TRBJ2-5; D might be TRBD2 (6 bases). The V and J ends lost 6 bases and 2 bases respectively, with 10 bases between them. In germline, CDR1 is MNHEY, CDR2 SVGEGT. This CDR3 region has 13 residues.

This rearrangement joins TRBV12-3 or TRBV12-4 to TRBJ2-1, with a weak D call TRBD2 (7 bases). Trimming pared 8 bases from V and 7 bases from J, leaving 15 bases between. The CDR3 loop spans 13 amino acids. The CDR3 sequence: CASSHGGLNEQFF. The CDR3 DNA follows: TGTGCCAGCTCCCACGGGGGGCTGAATGAGCAGTTCTTC.

The chain uses TRBV2 and TRBJ2-7; TRBD1 matches 8 bases. The CDR3 covers 18 residues. CDR1 SNHLY and CDR2 FYNNEI come from the germline V gene. V shed 7 bases, J shed 6 bases, and the junction held 23 bases outside the gene matches. The DNA for the CDR3 is TGTGCCAGCATCGGAACTACAGGGGGACCGCGGTGGACAGGCGAGCAGTACTTC. The encoded protein is CASIGTTGGPRWTGEQYF.

V is TRBV25-1 and J is TRBJ2-1; the D gene is possibly TRBD2 (5 bases). From germline, CDR1 is MGHDK and CDR2 SYGVNS. Trimming took off 3 bases at V and 9 bases at J, with 21 bases between the two ends. This CDR3 has 16 residues. CDR3 loop: CASSETGGRHAGEQFF. The CDR3 DNA reads as TGTGCCAGCAGTGAGACCGGCGGAAGGCACGCGGGTGAGCAGTTCTTC.

This clonotype was detected many times. The DNA of the CDR3 is TGTGCCAGCAGTGCCCCTCGGTCCCTATATTTT. Amino acids: CASSAPRSLYF. The chain recombines TRBV6-1 with TRBJ1-3; D gene uncertain. V was pared by 4 bases and J by 14 bases, with 12 bases between. The CDR3 is 11 amino acids. The V gene's germline CDR1 is MNHNS and CDR2 SASEGT.

The chain combines TRBV5-6 with TRBJ2-6; 7 bases map to TRBD1. Trimming cost V 5 bases and J 4 bases; bases outside gene matches: 6. The CDR3 consists of 15 residues. In germline, CDR1 is SGHDT, CDR2 YYEEEE. The CDR3 here is CASRRQGSGANVLTF. The CDR3 DNA is TGTGCCAGCAGGAGACAGGGTTCCGGGGCCAACGTCCTGACTTTC. The variable domain in full, completed from reference TRBV5-6 and TRBJ2-6, reads DAGVTQSPTHLIKTRGQQVTLRCSPKSGHDTVSWYQQALGQGPQFIFQYYEEEERQRGNFPDRFSGHQFPNYSSELNVNALLLGDSALYLCASRRQGSGANVLTFGAGSRLTVL.

This clonotype was recorded at least ten times. The V call is TRBV20-1, the J call TRBJ1-6; 7 nucleotides line up with TRBD1. The germline gives CDR1 DFQATT, CDR2 SNEGSKA (reference sequence). The ends lost 6 bases at V and 7 bases at J; junction bases unmatched: 12. The CDR3 sequence is 15 residues long. The CDR3 DNA sequence: TGCAGTGCCCTAGCCCGGGACAGTCGCAATTCACCCCTCCACTTT. Its translation is CSALARDSRNSPLHF.

This clonotype was observed a handful of times. This rearrangement joins TRBV20-1 to TRBJ2-3; 7 bases align to TRBD2. CDR1 and CDR2 from the germline V gene are DFQATT and SNEGSKA (reference sequence). The V and J ends lost 5 bases and 13 bases, in that order; junction bases with no gene match: 15. CDR3 length: 13 residues. CDR3 loop: CSARSPSGEGKYF. The CDR3 bases are TGCAGTGCTCGCTCCCCTAGCGGAGAGGGGAAGTATTTT.

The rearrangement uses TRBV20-1 and TRBJ1-2; 11 bases fit TRBD1. This CDR3 has 16 amino acids. The J segment lost 4 bases and the V segment lost 5 bases, leaving 12 bases of the junction unmatched. In germline, CDR1 is DFQATT, CDR2 SNEGSKA (reference sequence). The CDR3 DNA follows: TGCAGTGCTTATACCGGGACAGGGGGATACTCCTATGGCTACACCTTC. As protein: CSAYTGTGGYSYGYTF.

This chain connects TRBV18 to TRBJ1-1; the D is unclear. The V end was cut by 0 bases, the J end by 0 bases, with 8 bases between. CDR3 length: 15 residues. Germline CDR1 KGHSH, CDR2 LQKENI. Here the CDR3 reads CASSPPRGVNTEAFF. DNA of the CDR3: TGTGCCAGCTCACCACCCCGGGGTGTGAACACTGAAGCTTTCTTT.